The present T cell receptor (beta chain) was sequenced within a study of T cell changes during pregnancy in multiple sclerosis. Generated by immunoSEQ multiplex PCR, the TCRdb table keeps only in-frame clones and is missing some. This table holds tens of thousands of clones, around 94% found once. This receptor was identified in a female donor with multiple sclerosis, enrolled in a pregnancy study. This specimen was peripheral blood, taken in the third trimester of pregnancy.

The CDR3 bases are TGTGCCAGCAGTACTTCTAACAATCAGCCCCAGCATTTT. Protein sequence: CASSTSNNQPQHF. This sequence joins TRBV28 and TRBJ1-5; D uncertain. This CDR3 has 13 amino acids. V was cut by 5 bases and J by 3 bases, with 8 bases left in between. Germline CDR1 and CDR2: MDHEN and SYDVKM.